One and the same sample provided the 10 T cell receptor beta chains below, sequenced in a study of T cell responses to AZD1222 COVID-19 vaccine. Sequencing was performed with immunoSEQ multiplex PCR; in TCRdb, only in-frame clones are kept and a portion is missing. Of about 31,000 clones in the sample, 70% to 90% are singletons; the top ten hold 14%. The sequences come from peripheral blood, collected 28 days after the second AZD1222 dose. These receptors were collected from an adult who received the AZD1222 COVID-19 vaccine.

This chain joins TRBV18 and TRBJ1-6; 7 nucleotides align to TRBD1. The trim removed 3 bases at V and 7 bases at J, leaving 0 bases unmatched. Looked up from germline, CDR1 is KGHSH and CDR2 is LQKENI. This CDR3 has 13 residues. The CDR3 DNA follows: TGTGCCAGCTCACCGGGACAGAATTCACCCCTCCACTTT. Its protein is CASSPGQNSPLHF.

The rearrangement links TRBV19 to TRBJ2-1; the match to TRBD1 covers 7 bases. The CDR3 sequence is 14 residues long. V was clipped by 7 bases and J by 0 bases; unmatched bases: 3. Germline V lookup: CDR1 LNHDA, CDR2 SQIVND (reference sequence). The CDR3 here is CASNRGSSYNEQFF. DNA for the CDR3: TGTGCCAGTAACAGGGGTAGCTCCTACAATGAGCAGTTCTTC.

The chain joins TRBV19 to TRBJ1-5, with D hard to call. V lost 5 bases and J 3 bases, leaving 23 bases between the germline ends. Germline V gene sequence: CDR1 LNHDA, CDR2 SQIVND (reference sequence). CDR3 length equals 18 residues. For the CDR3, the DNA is TGTGCCAGTAGTCGGTACCCATCGGGGAGTTTGGTCAATCAGCCCCAGCATTTT. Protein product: CASSRYPSGSLVNQPQHF. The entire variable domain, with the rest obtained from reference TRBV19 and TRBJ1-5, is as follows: DGGITQSPKYLFRKEGQNVTLSCEQNLNHDAMYWYRQDPGQGLRLIYYSQIVNDFQKGDIAEGYSVSREKKESFPLTVTSAQKNPTAFYLCASSRYPSGSLVNQPQHFGDGTRLSIL.

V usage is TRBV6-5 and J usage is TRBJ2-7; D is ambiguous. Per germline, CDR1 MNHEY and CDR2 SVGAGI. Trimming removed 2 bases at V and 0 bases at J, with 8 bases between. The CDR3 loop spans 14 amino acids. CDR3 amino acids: CASSYGGTSYEQYF. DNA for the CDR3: TGTGCCAGCAGTTACGGCGGTACCTCCTACGAGCAGTACTTC.

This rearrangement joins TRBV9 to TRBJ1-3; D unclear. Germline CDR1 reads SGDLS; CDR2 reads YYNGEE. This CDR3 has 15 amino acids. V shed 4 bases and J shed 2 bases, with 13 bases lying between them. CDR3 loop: CASSPLPGTGNTIYF. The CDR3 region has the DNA TGTGCCAGCAGCCCACTTCCCGGGACTGGAAACACCATATATTTT.

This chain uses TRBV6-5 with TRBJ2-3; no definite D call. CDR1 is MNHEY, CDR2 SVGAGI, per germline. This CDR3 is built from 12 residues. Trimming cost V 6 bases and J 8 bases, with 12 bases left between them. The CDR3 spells CASSRLTGTQYF. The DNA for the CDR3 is TGTGCCAGCAGCAGACTTACGGGTACGCAGTATTTT.

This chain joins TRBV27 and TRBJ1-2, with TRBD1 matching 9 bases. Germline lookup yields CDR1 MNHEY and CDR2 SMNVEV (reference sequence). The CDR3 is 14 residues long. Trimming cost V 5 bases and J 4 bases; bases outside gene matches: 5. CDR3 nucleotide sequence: TGTGCCAGCAGTCCCCAGACAGGGGGCTATGGCTACACCTTC. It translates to CASSPQTGGYGYTF.

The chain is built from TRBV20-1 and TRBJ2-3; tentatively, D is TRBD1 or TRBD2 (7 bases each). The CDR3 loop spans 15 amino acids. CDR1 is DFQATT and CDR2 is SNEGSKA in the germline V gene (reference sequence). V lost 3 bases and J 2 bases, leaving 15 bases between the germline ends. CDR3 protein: CSASGGDRNTDTQYF. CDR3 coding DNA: TGCAGTGCTAGTGGGGGGGACAGAAACACAGATACGCAGTATTTT.

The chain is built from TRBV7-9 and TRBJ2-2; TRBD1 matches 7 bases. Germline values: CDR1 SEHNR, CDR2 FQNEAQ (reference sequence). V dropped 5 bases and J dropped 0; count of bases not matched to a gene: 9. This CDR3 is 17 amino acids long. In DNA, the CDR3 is TGTGCCAGCAGCACGGGGACAGAGCCGGCGAACACCGGGGAGCTGTTTTTT. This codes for CASSTGTEPANTGELFF.

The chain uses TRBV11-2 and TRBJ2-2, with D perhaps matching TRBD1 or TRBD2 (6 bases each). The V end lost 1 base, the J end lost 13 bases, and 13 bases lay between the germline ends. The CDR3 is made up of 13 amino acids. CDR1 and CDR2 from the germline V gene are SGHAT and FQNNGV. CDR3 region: CASSLGFRGGLFF. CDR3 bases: TGTGCCAGCAGCTTAGGCTTCAGGGGAGGGCTGTTTTTT.